Below are 18 T cell receptor beta chains sequenced from a single sample in a study of T cells in women clearing cervical HPV infection. Using immunoSEQ multiplex PCR, the repertoire was profiled, and TCRdb retains in-frame clones only, with some absent. The sample table includes roughly 48,000 clones. The sample comprised blood buffy coat. The receptors here all came from a woman between 18 and 70 years old with a cervical HPV16 infection that either progressed to CIN3+ or cleared (not recorded which).

Concerning this clone: Read coverage stops 3 residues before the CDR3 terminus; the germline J gene supplies the remainder. The genes are TRBV4-2 and TRBJ2-7, with D possibly matching TRBD1 (6 bases). The CDR3 sequence is 15 residues long. Trimming shortened V by 0 bases and J by 2 bases, and 11 bases separated the two germline ends. In germline, CDR1 is LGHNA, CDR2 YNFKEQ. Partial CDR3 DNA: TGTGCCAGCAGCCAAGAAGGGGGTCAGACCTACGAG. Translation gives CASSQEGGQTYE. In full, the CDR3 is CASSQEGGQTYEQYF.

Details on this clone: The read finishes 3 residues shy of the CDR3 end, and the germline J gene is used to complete it. V gene TRBV29-1 combines with J gene TRBJ2-2, with 7 bases lining up with TRBD2. Germline lookup yields CDR1 SQVTM and CDR2 ANQGSEA. The trim removed 4 bases at V and 0 bases at J, leaving 8 bases unmatched. The CDR3 sequence is 16 residues long. Partial CDR3 DNA: TGCAGCGTTGGACAGACCGGGACTACGAACACCGGGGAG. This translates into CSVGQTGTTNTGE. The complete CDR3 reads CSVGQTGTTNTGELFF.

As regards this clone: Read sequence stops 3 residues before the CDR3 end, and the germline J gene provides the missing end. The chain recombines TRBV2 with TRBJ2-7, with a weak D call TRBD1 (5 bases). The CDR3 contains 13 residues. In germline, CDR1 is SNHLY, CDR2 FYNNEI. V was clipped by 3 bases and J by 4 bases, with 10 bases between them. Here the CDR3 reads CASSDGASYEQYF. CDR3 bases read: TGTGCCAGCAGTGATGGGGCCTCATACGAG.

On this clone: The read ends 3 residues before the CDR3 terminus; that terminus is restored from the germline J gene. The chain uses TRBV18 and TRBJ2-1, with 11 bases lining up with TRBD2. Unmatched junction bases numbered 8, after V lost 6 bases and J lost 4 bases. CDR1 is KGHSH and CDR2 is LQKENI in the germline V gene. There are 16 residues in the CDR3. The sequenced part of the CDR3 DNA is TGTGCCAGCTCCCCTGGGACTAGCGGCAATTACAATGAG. Translated, it gives CASSPGTSGNYNE. The CDR3 reads in full as CASSPGTSGNYNEQFF.

Concerning this clone: Read sequence stops 3 residues before the CDR3 end, and the germline J gene provides the missing end. V usage is TRBV6-2 or TRBV6-3 and J usage is TRBJ2-7, with D perhaps TRBD1 (5 bases). The CDR3 sequence is 14 residues long. Germline assignment: CDR1 MNHEY and CDR2 SVGEGT. V lost 0 bases and J 0 bases, leaving 6 bases between the germline ends. CDR3 DNA (partial): TGTGCCAGCAGTTACTCGGACAACTCCTACGAG. Encoded protein: CASSYSDNSYE. The complete CDR3 protein is CASSYSDNSYEQYF.

Of note for this clone: The missing CDR3 end, 3 residues past where the read stops, is filled in from the germline J gene. V gene TRBV4-2 combines with J gene TRBJ1-1; TRBD1 is a possible D gene (6 bases). The CDR3 spans 16 residues. With 1 base removed from V and 1 base from J, the gap between germline ends came to 13 bases. Per the germline V gene, CDR1 is LGHNA and CDR2 is YNFKEQ. CDR3 loop: CASSQGNRDPNTEAFF. The CDR3 bases that were read are TGTGCCAGCAGCCAAGGTAACAGGGACCCGAACACTGAA.

Partial CDR3 DNA: TGTGCCAGCTCACCATGGACTAAGGAGACC. Translation gives CASSPWTKET. The complete CDR3 protein is CASSPWTKETQYF. This chain joins TRBV18 and TRBJ2-5; tentative D call: TRBD2 (6 bases). With the read ending 3 residues before the CDR3 end, the germline J gene is used to fill in that end. The CDR3 sequence is 13 residues long. The germline V gene encodes CDR1 KGHSH and CDR2 LQKENI. V was clipped by 2 bases and J by 5 bases, with 9 bases between them.

With regard to this clone: Read coverage stops 3 residues before the CDR3 terminus; the germline J gene supplies the remainder. V gene TRBV12-3 or TRBV12-4 combines with J gene TRBJ2-7, with D possibly matching TRBD1 (6 bases). The CDR3 length is 12 residues. V lost 6 bases and J lost 4, with 10 bases in between. The CDR3 spells CASSPQGYEQYF. CDR3 DNA (partial): TGTGCCAGCAGCCCCCAGGGGTACGAG.

CDR3: CASTQDRGITEAFF. The part of the CDR3 DNA that was read is TGTGCCAGCACCCAGGACAGGGGGATCACTGAA. The chain uses TRBV6-4 and TRBJ1-1; 10 bases map to TRBD1. The read is 3 residues too short to cover the CDR3 end, so that end is filled in from the germline J gene. The CDR3 spans 14 residues. With V trimmed by 7 bases and J by 4 bases, 6 bases remained unmatched. Germline assignment: CDR1 MRHNA and CDR2 SNTAGT.

Of note for this clone: The CDR3 end falls 3 residues outside the read, so it is completed with the germline J gene. V and J are TRBV7-2 and TRBJ2-1; D uncertain. The CDR3 spans 12 residues. Germline assignment: CDR1 SGHTA and CDR2 FQGNSA. The V end lost 5 bases, the J end lost 1 base, and 3 bases lay between the germline ends. Incomplete CDR3 DNA: TGTGCCAGCAGCGTATCCTACAATGAG. Translation gives CASSVSYNE. The entire CDR3 sequence reads CASSVSYNEQFF.

About this clone itself: Read sequence stops 3 residues before the CDR3 end, and the germline J gene provides the missing end. This chain uses TRBV11-2 with TRBJ1-3; the D gene is possibly TRBD1 (5 bases). The CDR3 totals 14 residues. Trimming stripped 7 bases from V and 7 bases from J, with 17 bases between. Germline assignment: CDR1 SGHAT and CDR2 FQNNGV. This chain's CDR3 is CASKERENRNTIYF. The sequenced part of the CDR3 DNA is TGTGCCAGCAAAGAACGGGAGAACAGGAACACC. The full variable domain, in which reference TRBV11-2 and TRBJ1-3 provide the parts outside the CDR3, is EAGVAQSPRYKIIEKRQSVAFWCNPISGHATLYWYQQILGQGPKLLIQFQNNGVVDDSQLPKDRFSAERLKGVDSTLKIQPAKLEDSAVYLCASKERENRNTIYFGEGSWLTVV.

On this clone: The CDR3 extends 3 residues past the end of the read, so its final part is completed from the germline J gene. V is TRBV5-1 and J is TRBJ2-6, with 12 nucleotides matching TRBD2. CDR1 and CDR2 (germline): SGHRS, YFSETQ. Trimming cost V 0 bases and J 0 bases; bases outside gene matches: 10. There are 21 residues in the CDR3. The CDR3 is CASSLAGTSGPEGSGANVLTF. The CDR3 bases that were read are TGCGCCAGCAGCTTGGCCGGGACTAGCGGGCCTGAGGGCTCTGGGGCCAACGTC.

About this clone: The observed sequence ends 3 residues before the CDR3 terminus, with the missing tail filled in from the germline J gene. The chain carries TRBV19 and TRBJ1-2; a weak D match, TRBD1 (5 bases). Trimming removed 8 bases at V and 4 bases at J, with 11 bases between. The CDR3 covers 12 residues. Germline lookup yields CDR1 LNHDA and CDR2 SQIVND (reference sequence). CDR3: CASVTGFYGYTF. The DNA read from the CDR3 is TGTGCCAGTGTCACAGGATTCTATGGC.

As for this clone: The missing CDR3 end, 3 residues past where the read stops, is filled in from the germline J gene. The chain employs TRBV19 and TRBJ1-1; the D gene is possibly TRBD1 (5 bases). The CDR3 loop spans 14 amino acids. Germline CDR1 reads LNHDA; CDR2 reads SQIVND (reference sequence). The V gene lost 10 bases and the J gene lost 4 bases, with 19 bases spanning the gap. The sequenced part of the CDR3 DNA is TGTGCCACCTCCAACCCTGGGGGGGGCACTGAA. Its translation is CATSNPGGGTE. The entire CDR3 protein reads CATSNPGGGTEAFF. The entire variable domain, with the rest obtained from reference TRBV19 and TRBJ1-1, is as follows: DGGITQSPKYLFRKEGQNVTLSCEQNLNHDAMYWYRQDPGQGLRLIYYSQIVNDFQKGDIAEGYSVSREKKESFPLTVTSAQKNPTAFYLCATSNPGGGTEAFFGQGTRLTVV.

Comments on this clone: The read stops 3 residues short of the end of the CDR3; the missing end is completed from the germline J gene. This chain uses TRBV29-1 with TRBJ2-2; TRBD1 matches 9 bases. The V and J ends lost 6 bases and 7 bases, in that order; junction bases with no gene match: 12. Germline CDR1 is SQVTM and CDR2 is ANQGSEA. The CDR3 length is 15 residues. The CDR3 protein is CSVDLGQGFSGELFF. The DNA read from the CDR3 is TGCAGCGTAGATTTGGGACAGGGTTTTAGCGGGGAG.

Comments on this clone: The CDR3 extends 3 residues past the end of the read, so its final part is completed from the germline J gene. This chain links TRBV7-2 with TRBJ2-2; possibly TRBD1 for D (5 bases). CDR3 length equals 14 residues. Germline V gene data show CDR1 as SGHTA and CDR2 as FQGNSA. Between the trimmed V and J ends, which lost 5 bases and 3 bases, there was a span of 10 bases. CDR3 DNA, as far as it was read: TGTGCCAGCAGCCAAGACAGATACACCGGGGAG. It translates to CASSQDRYTGE. The complete CDR3 reads CASSQDRYTGELFF.

As concerns this clone: The sequence runs out 3 residues before the end of the CDR3; the remainder is reconstructed from the germline J gene. The J gene is TRBJ2-5, the V gene TRBV29-1, with 7 bases matching TRBD1. V lost 7 bases, J lost 7 bases, and 18 bases stayed unmatched. The germline V gene has CDR1 SQVTM and CDR2 ANQGSEA. There are 15 residues in the CDR3. CDR3 DNA, as far as it was read: TGCAGCGCCCCAGCCCTCGGACAGGTCGCGGGGACC. It specifies CSAPALGQVAGT. The whole CDR3 protein reads CSAPALGQVAGTQYF.

As regards this clone: The read falls 3 residues short of the CDR3 end, and the missing part is taken from the germline J gene. The chain is built from TRBV7-8 and TRBJ1-5; D possibly corresponds to TRBD1 (6 bases). This CDR3 contains 15 residues. V shed 5 bases and J shed 7 bases, with 18 bases lying between them. CDR1 SGHVS and CDR2 FQNEAQ come from the germline V gene. The CDR3 is CASSGGEGVRQPQHF. Partial CDR3 DNA: TGTGCCAGCAGCGGAGGTGAGGGGGTTAGGCAGCCC.